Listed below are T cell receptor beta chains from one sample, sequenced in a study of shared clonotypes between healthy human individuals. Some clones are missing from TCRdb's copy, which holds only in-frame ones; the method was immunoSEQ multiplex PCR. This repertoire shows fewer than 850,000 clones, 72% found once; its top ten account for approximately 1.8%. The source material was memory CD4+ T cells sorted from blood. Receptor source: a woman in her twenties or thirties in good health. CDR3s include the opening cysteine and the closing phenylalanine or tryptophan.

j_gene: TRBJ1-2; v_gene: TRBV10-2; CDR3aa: CASSEGTAYGYTF
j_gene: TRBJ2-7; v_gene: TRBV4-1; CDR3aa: CASSQETGDYEQYF
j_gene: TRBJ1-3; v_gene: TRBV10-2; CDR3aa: CASSRTGVGNTIYF
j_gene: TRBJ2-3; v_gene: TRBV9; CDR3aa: CASSRPRGTGTDTQYF
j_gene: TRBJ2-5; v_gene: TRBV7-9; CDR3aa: CASSYEETQYF
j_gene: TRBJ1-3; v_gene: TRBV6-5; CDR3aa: CASREGQLSGNTIYF
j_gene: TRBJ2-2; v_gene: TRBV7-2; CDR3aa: CASSLGHGGTGELFF
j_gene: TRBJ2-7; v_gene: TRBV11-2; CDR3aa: CASSLVVGDEQYF
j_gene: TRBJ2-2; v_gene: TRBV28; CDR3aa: CASPLRDTGELFF
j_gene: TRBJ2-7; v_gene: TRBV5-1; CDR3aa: CASSTGLAGVGEQYF
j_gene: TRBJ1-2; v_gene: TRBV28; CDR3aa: CASSSPHQSDYGYTF
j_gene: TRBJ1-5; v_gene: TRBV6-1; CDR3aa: CASSAWTGGQPQHF
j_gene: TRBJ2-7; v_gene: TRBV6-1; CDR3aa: CASSEVSSSGDEQYF
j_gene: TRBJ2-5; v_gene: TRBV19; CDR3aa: CASTSSGGGGETQYF
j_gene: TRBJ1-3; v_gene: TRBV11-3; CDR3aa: CASSFIPNPSGNTIYF
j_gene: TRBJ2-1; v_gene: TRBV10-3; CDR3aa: CAISEPSTGGIRNEQFF
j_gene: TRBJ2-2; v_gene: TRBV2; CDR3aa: CASSGGALNTGELFF
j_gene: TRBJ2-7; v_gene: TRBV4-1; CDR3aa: CASSRQGGGLNEQYF
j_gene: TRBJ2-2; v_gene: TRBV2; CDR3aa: CASSPRTTLVRELFF
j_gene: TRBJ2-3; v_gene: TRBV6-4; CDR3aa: CASSPGAPGNTQYF
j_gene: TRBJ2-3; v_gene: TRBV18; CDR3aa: CASSPKGQGLNTQYF
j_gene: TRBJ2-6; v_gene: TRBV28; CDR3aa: CASSLSQTPGANVLTF
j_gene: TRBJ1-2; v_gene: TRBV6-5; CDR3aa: CASSWDRGNGYTF
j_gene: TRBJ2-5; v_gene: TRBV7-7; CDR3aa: CASSRDRAETQYF
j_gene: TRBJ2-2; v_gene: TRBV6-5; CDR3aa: CATKRDLNTGELFF
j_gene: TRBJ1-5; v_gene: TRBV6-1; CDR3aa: CASRRNQPQHF
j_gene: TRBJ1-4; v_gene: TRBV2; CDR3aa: CASEPQGKEKLFF
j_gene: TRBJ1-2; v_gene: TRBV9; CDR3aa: CASREEGGYTF
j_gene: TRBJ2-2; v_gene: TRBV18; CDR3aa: CASSPGLAPTNTGELFF
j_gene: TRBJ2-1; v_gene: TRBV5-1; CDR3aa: CASSLGSPTYNEQFF
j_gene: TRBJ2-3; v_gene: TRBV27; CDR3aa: CASSPIGLAVGDTQYF
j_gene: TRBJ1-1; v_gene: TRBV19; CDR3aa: CARGGVTEAFF
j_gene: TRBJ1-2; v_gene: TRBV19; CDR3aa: CASSMMARGRGNYGYTF
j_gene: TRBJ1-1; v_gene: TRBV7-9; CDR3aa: CASSTGGTEAFF
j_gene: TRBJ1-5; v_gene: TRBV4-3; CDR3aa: CASSPSRGNQPQHF
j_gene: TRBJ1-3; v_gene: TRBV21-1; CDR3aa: CASSKGGRANTIYF
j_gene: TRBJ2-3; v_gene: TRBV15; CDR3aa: CATSRDNSGSPDTQYF
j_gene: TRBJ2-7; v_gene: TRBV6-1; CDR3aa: CASRPGTGRNEQYF
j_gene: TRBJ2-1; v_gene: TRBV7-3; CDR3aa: CASSLKNGLDEQFF
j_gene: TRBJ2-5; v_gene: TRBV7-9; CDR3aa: CASSSTGRETQYF
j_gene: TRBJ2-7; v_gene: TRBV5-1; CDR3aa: CASSLVAGYEQYF
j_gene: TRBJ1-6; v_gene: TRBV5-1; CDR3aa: CASSEPNRAGHSPLHF